This entry describes one T cell receptor (beta chain). This sample was included in a study of blood T cell repertoires in COVID-19. About the study: Material from acute and convalescent COVID-19 was sourced from the United States, Italy and Spain. Sources were T cells, B-cell-depleted T cells, or PBMCs; the material itself was cDNA or gDNA.

The CDR3 has 18 amino acids. Germline V gives CDR1 LGHDT, CDR2 YNNKEL (reference sequence). The ends were cut back, 8 bases at V and 2 bases at J, with 26 bases in the middle. Authors' processing steps: Estimation of nucleated cell counts relied on the amplification of reference gene primers. The repertoire was sequenced with immunoSEQ multiplex PCR; TCRdb's copy has only in-frame clones and lacks some. V and J calls plus clone size are reproduced from that table; the DNA served to infer D and trimming. The data hold approximately 60,000 clones, with about 76% observed a single time. This chain joins TRBV3-1 (or the pseudogene TRBV3-2) and TRBJ2-3; D is possibly TRBD1 (5 bases). The clonotype was recovered from a human donor in a cohort sampled during active COVID-19. Sequenced material: peripheral blood. CDR3 amino acids: CASQKDQNRKSYTDTQYF. The CDR3 nucleotides read TGTGCCAGCCAAAAAGATCAAAACAGGAAATCGTACACAGATACGCAGTATTTT.